Sequencing of this T cell receptor beta chain was carried out in a study of T cell responses to AZD1222 COVID-19 vaccine. Whole-study results and caveats: At baseline, seropositivity was found in only a handful of AZD1222 recipients. Donor demographics were predominantly white British with a female majority; clonal diversity may be underestimated.

Points on this clone: The target antigen is unknown.

Clones were sequenced by immunoSEQ multiplex PCR, and TCRdb holds only the in-frame ones, with some missing. The data contain about 180,000 clones, 80% to 95% of them singletons. This TCR was sampled from an adult who received the AZD1222 COVID-19 vaccine. This specimen consisted of peripheral blood, obtained 28 days after the second AZD1222 dose.

CDR3 sequence: CASSLIAAGLTDTQYF. In DNA form, the CDR3 reads TGTGCCAGCAGCTTGATAGCGGCCGGACTCACAGATACGCAGTATTTT. The genes are TRBV11-2 and TRBJ2-3; the D gene is possibly TRBD2 (6 bases). The V end lost 3 bases, the J end lost 2 bases, and 15 bases lay between the germline ends. Germline V lookup: CDR1 SGHAT, CDR2 FQNNGV. The CDR3 length is 16 residues.